These T cell receptor beta chains were read from a single sample in a study of identical twins. TCRdb itself ran the 5' RACE reads through MiXCR, one entry per CDR3 protein. In the table there are under 900,000 distinct CDR3 sequences, 15% to 20% of which are singletons. These sequences were also reported in another study, on T cells expressing NK-cell markers.

Sample: PBMCs. These receptors were taken from a young woman in good health. CDR3s include the opening cysteine and the closing phenylalanine or tryptophan. D genes are given only for firm matches. Only part of the rows carry a size: once, few, many, or a class if the clone is expanded.

J: TRBJ2-5; size: NA; V: TRBV18; D: NA; CDR3: CASSLSTLDPQETQYF; DNA: TGTGCCAGCTCACTCTCAACATTGGACCCCCAAGAGACCCAGTACTTC
J: TRBJ2-3; size: NA; V: TRBV4-1; D: NA; CDR3: CASSSYGGQDTQYF; DNA: TGCGCCAGCAGCTCCTACGGGGGGCAAGATACGCAGTATTTT
J: TRBJ1-1; size: few; V: TRBV6-5; D: TRBD1; CDR3: CASSYGGRGGTEAFF; DNA: TGTGCCAGCAGTTACGGTGGCAGGGGGGGGACTGAAGCTTTCTTT
J: TRBJ2-1; size: few; V: TRBV7-8; D: NA; CDR3: CASSLGGQIYNEQFF; DNA: TGTGCCAGCAGCTTAGGAGGACAGATCTACAATGAGCAGTTCTTC
J: TRBJ1-6; size: few; V: TRBV5-6; D: NA; CDR3: CASSPDPLAPLHF; DNA: TGTGCCAGCAGCCCGGACCCGTTAGCACCCCTCCACTTT
J: TRBJ2-7; size: few; V: TRBV5-1; D: NA; CDR3: CASSPGTGLIEQYF; DNA: TGCGCCAGCAGCCCCGGGACGGGATTAATCGAGCAGTACTTC
J: TRBJ2-4; size: NA; V: TRBV20-1; D: TRBD1; CDR3: CSVKRTGKNIQYF; DNA: TGCAGTGTAAAGCGGACAGGGAAAAACATTCAGTACTTC
J: TRBJ2-3; size: NA; V: TRBV20-1; D: NA; CDR3: CSARDVNTQYF; DNA: TGCAGTGCTAGAGATGTCAATACGCAGTATTTT
J: TRBJ2-3; size: NA; V: TRBV6-1; D: NA; CDR3: CATLADTQYF; DNA: TGTGCCACCCTGGCAGATACGCAGTATTTT
J: TRBJ2-2; size: NA; V: TRBV27; D: NA; CDR3: CASSLSKGSGSGELFF; DNA: TGTGCCAGCAGTTTATCGAAGGGGTCCGGGTCCGGGGAGCTGTTTTTT
J: TRBJ2-3; size: NA; V: TRBV14; D: TRBD1; CDR3: CASSDRWTGGTDTQYF; DNA: TGTGCCAGCAGCGACAGGTGGACAGGGGGCACAGATACGCAGTATTTT
J: TRBJ2-1; size: NA; V: TRBV5-1; D: TRBD1; CDR3: CASSLGTGGLLQFF; DNA: TGCGCCAGCAGCTTGGGGACAGGGGGTCTGTTGCAGTTCTTC
J: TRBJ2-7; size: few; V: TRBV7-9; D: TRBD1; CDR3: CASQGQGSYEQYF; DNA: TGTGCCAGCCAGGGACAGGGCTCCTACGAGCAGTACTTC
J: TRBJ1-1; size: NA; V: TRBV7-9; D: TRBD1; CDR3: CASSYFAGGYSDTEAFF; DNA: TGTGCCAGCAGCTATTTCGCAGGGGGATATTCGGACACTGAAGCTTTCTTT
J: TRBJ2-2; size: many; V: TRBV11-3; D: NA; CDR3: CASSLGSANTGELFF; DNA: TGTGCCAGCAGCTTAGGGTCGGCAAACACCGGGGAGCTGTTTTTT
J: TRBJ1-1; size: NA; V: TRBV5-1; D: NA; CDR3: CASSFAGSTNTEAFF; DNA: TGCGCCAGCAGCTTCGCAGGGTCGACGAACACTGAAGCTTTCTTT
J: TRBJ2-7; size: NA; V: TRBV7-9; D: NA; CDR3: CASSWWGNEQYF; DNA: TGTGCCAGCAGCTGGTGGGGTAACGAGCAGTACTTC
J: TRBJ1-4; size: few; V: TRBV15; D: NA; CDR3: CATSRNNGANEKLFF; DNA: TGTGCCACCAGCAGAAACAACGGGGCTAATGAAAAACTGTTTTTT
J: TRBJ1-1; size: few; V: TRBV4-1; D: NA; CDR3: CASSVFPGQSNTEAFF; DNA: TGCGCCAGCAGCGTCTTCCCGGGACAATCGAACACTGAAGCTTTCTTT
J: TRBJ2-5; size: NA; V: TRBV12-3/TRBV12-4; D: TRBD2; CDR3: CASSPRVERGGQETQYF; DNA: TGTGCCAGCAGTCCCCGGGTGGAGCGGGGGGGCCAAGAGACCCAGTACTTC
J: TRBJ2-3; size: few; V: TRBV15; D: NA; CDR3: CATSENWRDTQYF; DNA: TGTGCCACCAGCGAAAATTGGCGGGATACGCAGTATTTT
J: TRBJ2-2; size: NA; V: TRBV4-1; D: NA; CDR3: CAISLGLGSTGELFF; DNA: TGTGCCATCAGCCTCGGGCTAGGCAGCACCGGGGAGCTGTTTTTT
J: TRBJ2-3; size: few; V: TRBV10-3; D: NA; CDR3: CAIRERGGTDTQYF; DNA: TGTGCCATTCGGGAGAGAGGCGGCACAGATACGCAGTATTTT
J: TRBJ2-5; size: NA; V: TRBV5-1; D: TRBD1; CDR3: CASRRTGGVEETQYF; DNA: TGCGCCAGCAGAAGGACAGGGGGCGTTGAAGAGACCCAGTACTTC
J: TRBJ1-6; size: NA; V: TRBV12-3/TRBV12-4; D: NA; CDR3: CASTLGRGGNSPLHF; DNA: TGTGCCAGCACCCTCGGCAGGGGCGGAAATTCACCCCTCCACTTT
J: TRBJ1-5; size: few; V: TRBV5-6; D: NA; CDR3: CASSLWGLGPQHF; DNA: TGTGCCAGCAGCTTATGGGGGCTAGGGCCCCAGCATTTT
J: TRBJ2-7; size: NA; V: TRBV3-1; D: NA; CDR3: CASSHLGSAYEQYF; DNA: TGTGCCAGCAGCCATCTCGGCTCAGCCTACGAGCAGTACTTC
J: TRBJ1-1; size: NA; V: TRBV18; D: TRBD1; CDR3: CASSPQATGLSTEAFF; DNA: TGTGCCAGCTCACCTCAGGCGACAGGGTTATCCACTGAAGCTTTCTTT
J: TRBJ2-5; size: NA; V: TRBV20-1; D: TRBD2; CDR3: CSARDPGLAERTQYF; DNA: TGCAGTGCTAGAGATCCCGGACTAGCGGAGCGAACCCAGTACTTC
J: TRBJ2-1; size: NA; V: TRBV5-4; D: TRBD2; CDR3: CASSLDLSGGYNEQFF; DNA: TGTGCCAGCAGCTTGGACCTCAGCGGGGGATACAATGAGCAGTTCTTC
J: TRBJ1-6; size: few; V: TRBV20-1; D: TRBD1; CDR3: CSARVTGDNSPLHF; DNA: TGCAGTGCTAGAGTGACAGGGGATAATTCACCCCTCCACTTT
J: TRBJ2-2; size: NA; V: TRBV6-2/TRBV6-3; D: NA; CDR3: CASSLPAGTGELFF; DNA: TGTGCCAGCAGTCTCCCAGCGGGCACCGGGGAGCTGTTTTTT
J: TRBJ2-2; size: few; V: TRBV10-3; D: NA; CDR3: CAINRGRTTGELFF; DNA: TGTGCCATCAACCGAGGACGGACCACCGGGGAGCTGTTTTTT
J: TRBJ1-2; size: few; V: TRBV4-3; D: NA; CDR3: CASSQDGYGGYTF; DNA: TGCGCCAGCAGCCAAGATGGGTACGGTGGCTACACCTTC
J: TRBJ1-2; size: few; V: TRBV6-5; D: NA; CDR3: CASSYSEDYGYTF; DNA: TGTGCCAGCAGTTACTCCGAGGACTATGGCTACACCTTC
J: TRBJ2-5; size: NA; V: TRBV20-1; D: TRBD2; CDR3: CSARDSGSWQETQYF; DNA: TGCAGTGCTAGGGATAGCGGGAGCTGGCAAGAGACCCAGTACTTC
J: TRBJ2-2; size: NA; V: TRBV4-3; D: NA; CDR3: CASSQALAFLDTGELFF; DNA: TGCGCCAGCAGCCAAGCCCTAGCGTTTTTAGACACCGGGGAGCTGTTTTTT
J: TRBJ1-1; size: many; V: TRBV12-3/TRBV12-4; D: NA; CDR3: CASRAGNTEAFF; DNA: TGTGCCAGCAGAGCCGGGAACACTGAAGCTTTCTTT
J: TRBJ2-1; size: NA; V: TRBV15; D: NA; CDR3: CATSRDILVSEQFF; DNA: TGTGCCACCAGCAGAGATATACTAGTTAGTGAGCAGTTCTTC
J: TRBJ2-3; size: few; V: TRBV6-5; D: TRBD1; CDR3: CASSLPRQGWTDTQYF; DNA: TGTGCCAGCAGTTTACCAAGACAGGGATGGACAGATACGCAGTATTTT
J: TRBJ2-1; size: NA; V: TRBV29-1; D: NA; CDR3: CSVDRAGRSDEQFF; DNA: TGCAGCGTTGATAGGGCCGGCCGGTCCGATGAGCAGTTCTTC
J: TRBJ1-6; size: NA; V: TRBV20-1; D: NA; CDR3: CSARESGTGNSPLHF; DNA: TGCAGTGCTAGAGAGAGCGGGACCGGTAATTCACCCCTCCACTTT